The rows below give T cell receptor beta chains drawn from one sample of a study of cytomegalovirus exposure and HLA in healthy donors. Method: immunoSEQ multiplex PCR; TCRdb's copy keeps in-frame clones and lacks some. In the table there are roughly 120,000 clones, roughly 94% of which are singletons. Sequencing was performed on PBMCs. The receptors originated from a woman younger than 35 in good health and CMV-seronegative. Both conserved end residues are part of each CDR3. Each record gives: CDR3 protein, CDR3 DNA, J gene, D gene, V gene, clone size. A D gene is named only where the DNA matches it firmly. Clone size appears in some rows only: once, few, many, or a class for an expanded clone.

cdr3_aa: CAWGHYEQFF
cdr3_nt: TGTGCCTGGGGACACTATGAGCAGTTCTTC
j_call: TRBJ2-1
d_call: -
v_call: TRBV30
clone_size: once

cdr3_aa: CASSPQQGRSQETQYF
cdr3_nt: TGTGCCAGCTCACCACAGCAGGGGCGTTCCCAAGAGACCCAGTACTTC
j_call: TRBJ2-5
d_call: -
v_call: TRBV18
clone_size: -

cdr3_aa: CASSRASGGSYEQYF
cdr3_nt: TGTGCCAGCAGTAGGGCCTCGGGGGGCTCCTACGAGCAGTACTTC
j_call: TRBJ2-7
d_call: TRBD2
v_call: TRBV6-6
clone_size: -

cdr3_aa: CAISELAGTALNEQYF
cdr3_nt: TGTGCCATCAGTGAACTTGCTGGGACAGCGCTCAACGAGCAGTACTTC
j_call: TRBJ2-7
d_call: TRBD1
v_call: TRBV10-3
clone_size: once

cdr3_aa: CASSLVFSWGLAGGQKDTQYF
cdr3_nt: TGTGCCAGCAGTTTGGTTTTCTCGTGGGGACTAGCGGGGGGGCAGAAAGATACGCAGTATTTT
j_call: TRBJ2-3
d_call: TRBD2
v_call: TRBV28
clone_size: -

cdr3_aa: CATSRDPAGTSGNEQFF
cdr3_nt: TGTGCCACCAGCAGAGATCCTGCCGGGACTAGTGGCAATGAGCAGTTCTTC
j_call: TRBJ2-1
d_call: TRBD2
v_call: TRBV15
clone_size: -

cdr3_aa: CASTRTDHNEQFF
cdr3_nt: TGTGCCAGCACCCGGACAGACCACAATGAGCAGTTCTTC
j_call: TRBJ2-1
d_call: -
v_call: TRBV2
clone_size: -

cdr3_aa: CASSFSDNEQFF
cdr3_nt: TGTGCCAGCAGTTTCTCGGACAATGAGCAGTTCTTC
j_call: TRBJ2-1
d_call: -
v_call: TRBV27
clone_size: -

cdr3_aa: CASSEVGGRDSPLHF
cdr3_nt: TGTGCCAGCAGTGAAGTGGGGGGGCGGGATTCACCCCTCCACTTT
j_call: TRBJ1-6
d_call: -
v_call: TRBV6-1
clone_size: -

cdr3_aa: CASSLATGDGYTF
cdr3_nt: TGCGCCAGCAGCTTGGCGACAGGGGATGGCTACACCTTC
j_call: TRBJ1-2
d_call: TRBD1
v_call: TRBV5-1
clone_size: -

cdr3_aa: CAWSVDSSNQPQHF
cdr3_nt: TGTGCCTGGAGTGTGGACAGTAGCAATCAGCCCCAGCATTTT
j_call: TRBJ1-5
d_call: -
v_call: TRBV30
clone_size: -

cdr3_aa: CASSFQAGVNNEQFF
cdr3_nt: TGTGCCAGCAGCTTCCAAGCGGGAGTAAACAATGAGCAGTTCTTC
j_call: TRBJ2-1
d_call: TRBD2
v_call: TRBV9
clone_size: once

cdr3_aa: CASSVAATGPEQYF
cdr3_nt: TGTGCCAGCAGCGTAGCGGCGACAGGCCCCGAGCAGTACTTC
j_call: TRBJ2-7
d_call: -
v_call: TRBV9
clone_size: -

cdr3_aa: CASSLDSGNQPQHF
cdr3_nt: TGTGCCAGCAGTCTTGACAGTGGCAATCAGCCCCAGCATTTT
j_call: TRBJ1-5
d_call: -
v_call: TRBV2
clone_size: -

cdr3_aa: CASSISGTGRYGQYF
cdr3_nt: TGTGCCAGCAGTATATCTGGGACAGGGAGATACGGGCAGTACTTC
j_call: TRBJ2-7
d_call: TRBD1
v_call: TRBV5-6
clone_size: -

cdr3_aa: CASREGGGPISGNTIYF
cdr3_nt: TGTGCCAGCAGGGAGGGCGGAGGGCCCATCTCTGGAAACACCATATATTTT
j_call: TRBJ1-3
d_call: -
v_call: TRBV2
clone_size: -

cdr3_aa: CASSLFGGAGGRHEQYF
cdr3_nt: TGTGCCAGCAGCTTATTCGGCGGCGCAGGGGGTCGCCACGAGCAGTACTTC
j_call: TRBJ2-7
d_call: TRBD1
v_call: TRBV7-8
clone_size: -

cdr3_aa: CASSSEVGQGAGNTEAFF
cdr3_nt: TGTGCCAGCAGCTCAGAAGTTGGACAGGGGGCTGGGAACACTGAAGCTTTCTTT
j_call: TRBJ1-1
d_call: TRBD1
v_call: TRBV7-6
clone_size: -

cdr3_aa: CASSSQGKAKNIQYF
cdr3_nt: TGTGCCAGCAGCTCGCAGGGGAAGGCCAAAAACATTCAGTACTTC
j_call: TRBJ2-4
d_call: -
v_call: TRBV7-9
clone_size: -

cdr3_aa: CAWSARYSGGQETQYF
cdr3_nt: TGTGCCTGGAGTGCACGATATAGCGGCGGACAAGAGACCCAGTACTTC
j_call: TRBJ2-5
d_call: -
v_call: TRBV30
clone_size: -

cdr3_aa: CASNSWGGGNEQFF
cdr3_nt: TGTGCCAGCAACAGTTGGGGGGGCGGCAATGAGCAGTTCTTC
j_call: TRBJ2-1
d_call: -
v_call: TRBV11-1
clone_size: -

cdr3_aa: CASSYGQAGNQPQHF
cdr3_nt: TGTGCCAGCAGTTACGGACAGGCCGGGAATCAGCCCCAGCATTTT
j_call: TRBJ1-5
d_call: TRBD1
v_call: TRBV28
clone_size: -

cdr3_aa: CASSAPGQNYEQYF
cdr3_nt: TGTGCCAGCAGTGCCCCCGGACAGAACTACGAGCAGTACTTC
j_call: TRBJ2-7
d_call: -
v_call: TRBV2
clone_size: once

cdr3_aa: CASSWTGFLDNEQFF
cdr3_nt: TGCGCCAGCAGCTGGACAGGGTTTTTAGACAATGAGCAGTTCTTC
j_call: TRBJ2-1
d_call: TRBD1
v_call: TRBV5-1
clone_size: once

cdr3_aa: CASAAEDRGYEQYF
cdr3_nt: TGTGCCAGCGCCGCGGAGGACAGGGGCTACGAGCAGTACTTC
j_call: TRBJ2-7
d_call: TRBD1
v_call: TRBV28
clone_size: -

cdr3_aa: CASSLAGGRETQYF
cdr3_nt: TGTGCCAGCAGCTTGGCCGGAGGCCGGGAGACCCAGTACTTC
j_call: TRBJ2-5
d_call: -
v_call: TRBV5-4
clone_size: -

cdr3_aa: CASSFSGQTYEQYF
cdr3_nt: TGTGCCAGCAGTTTTTCGGGACAGACCTACGAGCAGTACTTC
j_call: TRBJ2-7
d_call: TRBD1
v_call: TRBV27
clone_size: -

cdr3_aa: CASKRGGVYNEQFF
cdr3_nt: TGTGCCAGCAAAAGGGGGGGGGTTTACAATGAGCAGTTCTTC
j_call: TRBJ2-1
d_call: -
v_call: TRBV6-6
clone_size: once